This TCR beta chain is from a study of beta chain features in type 1 diabetes. Isolated RNA was reverse transcribed in full, so expressed TCRB transcripts were sequenced. The method was immunoSEQ multiplex PCR; TCRdb's version includes in-frame clones alone and lacks a portion of them. The profile shows approximately 100,000 clones, around 30% of them singletons. With V trimmed by 5 bases and J by 5 bases, 8 bases remained unmatched. There are 18 residues in the CDR3. Germline-derived CDR1 and CDR2 are ENHRY and SYGVKD. This clone has more than one count but fewer than ten. Antigen unknown. Study results and limitations: Insertions at VDJ junctions were less frequent in type 1 diabetes patients. These patients also deleted more nucleotides at the same junctions. Type 1 diabetes patients had moderately but significantly shorter TCRB CDR3s in all four CD4+ subsets. Naive, central memory and Treg TCRB repertoires appeared more alike in patients than in healthy donors.

The sequencing input was central memory CD4+ T cells from blood. This sequence joins TRBV10-3 and TRBJ2-2; 16 nucleotides align to TRBD2. This TCR derives from a woman between 18 and 29 years old with type 1 diabetes. CDR3 residues: CAISPGLAGGPGTGELFF. Here the CDR3 DNA reads TGTGCCATCAGTCCGGGACTAGCGGGAGGGCCGGGAACCGGGGAGCTGTTTTTT.